The following is a T cell receptor (beta chain) sequence with its context. This entry belongs to a study of blood T cell repertoires in COVID-19. This CDR3 contains 13 residues. Trimming removed 10 bases from V and 7 bases from J, with 17 bases in between. CDR1 is LNHDA, CDR2 SQIVND, per germline (reference sequence). Original processing notes: Nucleated cell counts were estimated from reference gene primer amplification. Assay: immunoSEQ multiplex PCR; the TCRdb copy retains only in-frame clones and omits some. That table gives V, J and clone size, and the DNA gave D and trimming. The repertoire consists of some 200,000 clones, with roughly 80% occurring once and the leading ten covering over 13%.

The sequenced material came from peripheral blood. This sequence joins TRBV19 and TRBJ2-1, with D possibly matching TRBD2 (5 bases). This TCR was sampled from a man aged 30 to 39 with active or convalescent COVID-19. CDR3 sequence: CATQRTGLNEQFF. Written as DNA, the CDR3 is TGTGCCACACAGCGGACTGGGCTAAATGAGCAGTTCTTC.